This section outlines one TCR beta chain sequence together with its context. Antigen unknown. Blood was sampled at baseline, cycle 4 day 1, and cycle 7 day 1. The CDR3 is 16 amino acids. Unmatched junction bases numbered 9, after V lost 7 bases and J lost 4 bases. CDR1 and CDR2 from the germline V gene are SGHRS and YFSETQ. The source of the sample is a study of OX40 agonist ivuxolimab in advanced cancers. Study conclusions and caveats: Low levels of normalized T-cell clonal expansion also appeared in some nonresponders. At 0.1 to 3.0 mg/kg and by week 6, CD4+ and CD8+ T cells in the blood had expanded clonally.

This table comes from immunoSEQ multiplex PCR, and its TCRdb copy is limited to in-frame clones, with some not included. This table holds about 50,000 clones, approximately 80% found once. The specimen comprised CD4+ or CD8+ T cells sorted from blood, sampled in a trial of the OX40 agonist ivuxolimab. The chain recombines TRBV5-1 with TRBJ2-2; TRBD1 aligns across 11 bases. The source is an adult with an advanced solid tumor such as melanoma, head and neck, liver or kidney cancer. The CDR3 spells CASAMTGTGGTGELFF. CDR3 DNA: TGCGCCAGCGCCATGACCGGGACAGGGGGCACCGGGGAGCTGTTTTTT.